This T cell receptor (beta chain) was found in a study of T cells in Graves' hyperthyroidism and ophthalmopathy. About the research overall: Peripheral blood was taken when the disease was first diagnosed, before any treatment began. Study conclusions and caveats: Peripheral blood also featured most of the thyroid clonotypes expanded above 0.001.

Each diagnosis drew on symptoms, thyroxine, TRAb, thyroid ultrasound and orbital computed tomography findings. This blood was taken when hyperthyroidism was first diagnosed, before any ophthalmopathy symptoms existed. Note on this clonotype: Its antigen remains unidentified.

The CDR3 has 13 residues. V was trimmed by 3 bases and J by 1 base, leaving 6 bases between them. The germline V gene encodes CDR1 LNHNV and CDR2 YYDKDF (reference sequence). TCR beta CDR3 sequences were amplified from RNA transcripts. An initial round of RT-PCR targeting the TCR CDR3 relied on the HTBI primer set. TCRdb analysed the multiplex PCR reads with MiXCR anew, one entry per CDR3 protein. The table has about 580,000 distinct CDR3 sequences, 11% to 15% seen once. The origin of this receptor is a woman in her twenties or thirties with Graves' hyperthyroidism that later progressed to Graves' ophthalmopathy. The specimen sequenced was blood. The rearrangement uses TRBV15 and TRBJ1-1; D unclear. In DNA form, the CDR3 reads TGTGCCACCAGCAGGGCGTCGAACACTGAAGCTTTCTTT. This codes for CATSRASNTEAFF. The whole variable domain, remainder taken from reference TRBV15 and TRBJ1-1, is DAMVIQNPRYQVTQFGKPVTLSCSQTLNHNVMYWYQQKSSQAPKLLFHYYDKDFNNEADTPDNFQSRRPNTSFCFLDIRSPGLGDTAMYLCATSRASNTEAFFGQGTRLTVV.